The clone carrying this T cell receptor (beta chain) was seen a single time. Original data processing: Amplification of reference gene primers was used by the study to estimate nucleated cell counts. TCRdb's table, derived via immunoSEQ multiplex PCR, lists solely in-frame clones and lacks some. That table is the source of V, J and clone size, and D and trimming were worked out from the DNA. The sample holds 65,000 to 80,000 clones, roughly 84% seen once. The sample comes from a study of blood T cell repertoires in COVID-19. Study as a whole: The United States, Italy and Spain were the sources of the acute and convalescent COVID-19 samples. In each case, the material was cDNA or gDNA derived from T cells, B-cell-depleted T cells, or PBMCs.

Germline loops: CDR1 SGHRS, CDR2 YFSETQ. The CDR3 sequence is 15 residues long. V was trimmed by 5 bases and J by 0 bases, leaving 9 bases between them. The material sequenced was peripheral blood. The chain recombines TRBV5-1 with TRBJ2-6; maybe TRBD2 (5 bases). The receptor was derived from a human donor in a cohort sampled during active COVID-19. The CDR3 reads CASRLAPSGANVLTF. The CDR3 nucleotides are TGCGCCAGCAGGTTAGCGCCCTCTGGGGCCAACGTCCTGACTTTC.